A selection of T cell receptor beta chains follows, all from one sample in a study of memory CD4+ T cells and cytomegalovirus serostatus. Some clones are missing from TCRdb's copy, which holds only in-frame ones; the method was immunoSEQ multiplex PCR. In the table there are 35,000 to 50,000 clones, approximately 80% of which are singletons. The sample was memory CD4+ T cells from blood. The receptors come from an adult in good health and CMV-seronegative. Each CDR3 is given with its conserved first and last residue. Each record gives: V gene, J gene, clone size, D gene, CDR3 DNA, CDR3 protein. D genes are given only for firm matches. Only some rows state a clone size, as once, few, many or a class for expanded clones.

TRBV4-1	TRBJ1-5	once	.	TGCGCCAGCAGCCAAGAGGGGAGGAATCAGCCCCAGCATTTT	CASSQEGRNQPQHF
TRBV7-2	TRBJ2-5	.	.	TGTGCCAGCAGTCTAACCGGGACTCGGGAAGAGACCCAGTACTTC	CASSLTGTREETQYF
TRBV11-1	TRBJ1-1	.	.	TGTGCCAGCAGCTCGGATATTATGAACACTGAAGCTTTCTTT	CASSSDIMNTEAFF
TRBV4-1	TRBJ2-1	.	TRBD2	TGCGCCAGCAGCCAAGATTCTCGCGGGGGGCCCCCCTACAATGAGCAGTTCTTC	CASSQDSRGGPPYNEQFF
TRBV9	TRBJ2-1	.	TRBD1	TGTGCCAGCAGCGGAAGGGGGCTAGGCTCCTACAATGAGCAGTTCTTC	CASSGRGLGSYNEQFF
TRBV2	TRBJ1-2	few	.	TGTGCCAGCATCGAATCCGGAGGCTACACCTTC	CASIESGGYTF
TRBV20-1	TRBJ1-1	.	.	TGCAGTGCGCGGACAGAAAGGGCTTTCTTT	CSARTERAFF
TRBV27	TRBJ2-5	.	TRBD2	TGTGCCAGCAGTTTATCGAGCGGGGGAGAGACCCAGTACTTC	CASSLSSGGETQYF
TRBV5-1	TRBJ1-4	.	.	TGCGCCAGCAGCTTACGGAGAGGCAGGGTGGTTTGGGCTCGGTCCACTAATGAAAAACTGTTTTTT	CASSLRRGRVVWARSTNEKLFF
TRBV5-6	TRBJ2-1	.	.	TGTGCCAGCAACCTCTTTCCGAGCAATGAGCAGTTCTTC	CASNLFPSNEQFF
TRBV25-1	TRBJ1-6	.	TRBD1	TGTGCCAGCAGTGAAGACCTTGGGACAGGGCGTTATTCACCCCTCCACTTT	CASSEDLGTGRYSPLHF
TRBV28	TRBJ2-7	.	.	TGTGCCAGCAGTAAGGGGAGATACGAGCAGTACTTC	CASSKGRYEQYF
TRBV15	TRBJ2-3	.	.	TGTGCCACCAGCGGGGGAAGCACAGATACGCAGTATTTT	CATSGGSTDTQYF
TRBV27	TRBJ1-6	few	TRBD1	TGTGCCAGCAGATTCCGGGACAGGGGATCACCCCTCCACTTT	CASRFRDRGSPLHF
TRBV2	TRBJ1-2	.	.	TGTGCCAGCAGTGTTCGGCACGGTCAGAATGGCTACACCTTC	CASSVRHGQNGYTF
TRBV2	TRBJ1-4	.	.	TGTGCCAGCAGGGAAGGACAGAAAAAACTGTTTTTT	CASREGQKKLFF
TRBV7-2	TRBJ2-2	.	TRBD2	TGTGCCAGCAGCCCCGGGACTAGGGGCACCGGGGAGCTGTTTTTT	CASSPGTRGTGELFF
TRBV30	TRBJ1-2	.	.	TGTGCCTGGAACAAAGGGTTGGGTGGCTACACCTTC	CAWNKGLGGYTF
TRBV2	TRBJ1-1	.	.	TGTGCCAGCAGTGAAGCGTCTGGGGGGAACACTGAAGCTTTCTTT	CASSEASGGNTEAFF
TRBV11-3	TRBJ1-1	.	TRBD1	TGTGCCAGCAGCGAAAACAGGGGTACTGAAGCTTTCTTT	CASSENRGTEAFF
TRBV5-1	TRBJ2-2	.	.	TGCGCCAGCAGCTTGGTCGGCGGGGAGCTGTTTTTT	CASSLVGGELFF
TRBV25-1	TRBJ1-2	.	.	TGTGCCAGCAGTGAATCCGGACGGCCGTATGGCTACACCTTC	CASSESGRPYGYTF
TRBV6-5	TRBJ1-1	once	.	TGTGCCAGCAGGGGTTTCACTGAAGCTTTCTTT	CASRGFTEAFF
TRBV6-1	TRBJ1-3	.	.	TGTGCCAGCAATCTTGGGACTAATTTCCTAAACACCATATATTTT	CASNLGTNFLNTIYF
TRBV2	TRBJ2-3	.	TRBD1	TGTGCCAGCAGTGGAGGGACAGGGGATACGCAGTATTTT	CASSGGTGDTQYF
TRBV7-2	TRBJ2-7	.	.	TGTGCCAGCAGCTTATCTCCGGGGGGCCCCAGCTACGAGCAGTACTTC	CASSLSPGGPSYEQYF
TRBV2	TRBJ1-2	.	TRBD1	TGTGCCAGCACCCTCCAGGGGGCGATGGGCTACACCTTC	CASTLQGAMGYTF
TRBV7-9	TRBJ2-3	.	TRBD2	TGTGCCAGTCACTCAACCGGGGGGAATACGCAGTATTTT	CASHSTGGNTQYF
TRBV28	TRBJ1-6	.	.	TGTGCCAGCAGCTCACTCGGACGGCCAGTAGGTAATTCACCCCTCCACTTT	CASSSLGRPVGNSPLHF
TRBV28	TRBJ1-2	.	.	TGTGCCAGCAGTCCCGTCTCATATGGCTACACCTTC	CASSPVSYGYTF
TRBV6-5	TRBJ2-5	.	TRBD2	TGTGCCAGCAGCCGGACTAGCGGACGCCAAGAGACCCAGTACTTC	CASSRTSGRQETQYF
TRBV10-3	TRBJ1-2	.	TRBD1	TGTGCCATCAGTGGAAAACAGGGGGCACATAACTATGGCTACACCTTC	CAISGKQGAHNYGYTF
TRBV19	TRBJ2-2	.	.	TGTGCCAGTAGTACGAGACAGACAGTTCTCACCGGGGAGCTGTTTTTT	CASSTRQTVLTGELFF
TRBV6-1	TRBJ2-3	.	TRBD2	TGTGCCAGCAGTGGGGACTATCGAGATACGCAGTATTTT	CASSGDYRDTQYF
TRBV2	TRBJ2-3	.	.	TGTGCCAGCAGCGAGGGGGGCACAGATACGCAGTATTTT	CASSEGGTDTQYF
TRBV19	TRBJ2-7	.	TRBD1	TGTGCCAGTAGTATAGCTCCCGCGACAGGGATCGCCTACGAGCAGTACTTC	CASSIAPATGIAYEQYF
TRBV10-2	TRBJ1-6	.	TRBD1	TGCGCCAGCAGCCCTCGACAGGGCGACTCACCCCTCCACTTT	CASSPRQGDSPLHF
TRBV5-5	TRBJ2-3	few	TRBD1	TGTGCCAGCAGCTTGATCGGACAGGGCACAGATACGCAGTATTTT	CASSLIGQGTDTQYF
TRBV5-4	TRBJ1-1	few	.	TGTGCCAGCAGCGGACTACCTGGTAGCCGGACGGTGGAAGCTTTCTTT	CASSGLPGSRTVEAFF
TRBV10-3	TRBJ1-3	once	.	TGTGCCATCAGTACGGCCGGGCTCGGAAACACCATATATTTT	CAISTAGLGNTIYF
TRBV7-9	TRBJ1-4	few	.	TGTGCCAGCAGCTTGGGCAGGGTGGGGGAAAAACTGTTTTTT	CASSLGRVGEKLFF
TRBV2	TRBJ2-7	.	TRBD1	TGTGCCAGCAAGATCGGACAGGGATTTTACGAGCAGTACTTC	CASKIGQGFYEQYF
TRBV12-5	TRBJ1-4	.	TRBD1	TGTGCTAGTGGTTTGGCAACAGGGGAAGGGGGAAAACTGTTTTTT	CASGLATGEGGKLFF
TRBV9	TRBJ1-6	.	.	TGTGCCAGCAGCGTCTCAGGCCTAGGTCTCGGTTCACCCCTCCACTTT	CASSVSGLGLGSPLHF